This T cell receptor beta chain derives from a study of monozygotic twins with inflammatory bowel disease. General study points: Support was absent for any single strong signal or clonotype linked to IBD.

The CDR3 extends over 13 amino acids. CDR1 and CDR2 (germline): MNHEY, SMNVEV (reference sequence). Details on this clonotype: What it binds is unknown.

TCRdb reprocessed the 5' RACE reads, keeping one entry per CDR3 protein, no DNA. Its listing shows approximately 330,000 distinct CDR3 sequences. Material: blood. The sequence was obtained from a human donor with ulcerative colitis or Crohn's disease, or a healthy co-twin of an affected twin (not recorded which). The chain joins TRBV27 to TRBJ2-7. CDR3 amino acids: CASSPRSSYEQYF.